A selection of T cell receptor beta chains follows, all from one sample in a study of cytomegalovirus exposure and HLA in healthy donors. Clones were read by immunoSEQ multiplex PCR, and TCRdb kept only the in-frame ones, dropping some. There are about 64,000 clones in the sample; 85% to 95% occur only once, and less than 7% lies in the top ten. Sequencing was carried out using PBMCs. These receptors all come from a woman younger than 30 in good health and CMV-seropositive. The CDR3 runs from the conserved cysteine through the conserved F or W. D genes are given only for firm matches. Some rows have no size entry. The others give once, few or many, or a class for an expanded clone.

CDR3 protein	CDR3 DNA	V gene	J gene	clone size	D gene
CASSSGDSITEAFF	TGCGCCAGCAGCTCCGGGGACAGTATCACTGAAGCTTTCTTT	TRBV5-1	TRBJ1-1	NA	TRBD1
CSVVGGVIGYTF	TGCAGCGTTGTGGGGGGGGTGATTGGCTACACCTTC	TRBV29-1	TRBJ1-2	NA	NA
CASSGPGQGTDTQYF	TGTGCCAGCTCAGGTCCGGGACAGGGGACAGATACGCAGTATTTT	TRBV18	TRBJ2-3	NA	TRBD1
CASRPGLAHNEQFF	TGTGCCAGTAGACCGGGACTAGCGCACAATGAGCAGTTCTTC	TRBV19	TRBJ2-1	NA	TRBD2
CASSPHGQSGYQETQYF	TGCGCCAGCAGCCCTCACGGACAGAGCGGCTACCAAGAGACCCAGTACTTC	TRBV4-1	TRBJ2-5	NA	NA
CASRQGKDYGYTF	TGTGCCAGTAGACAGGGGAAAGACTATGGCTACACCTTC	TRBV25-1	TRBJ1-2	NA	TRBD1
CASSQVPFRGQDEKLFF	TGCGCCAGCAGCCAAGTCCCCTTCCGGGGTCAGGATGAAAAACTGTTTTTT	TRBV4-1	TRBJ1-4	NA	NA
CAWSFQGVHGYTF	TGTGCCTGGAGTTTTCAGGGCGTCCATGGCTACACCTTC	TRBV30	TRBJ1-2	NA	NA
CASSSPTSGRADYEQYF	TGCGCCAGCAGCTCCCCTACTAGCGGGAGGGCTGACTACGAGCAGTACTTC	TRBV5-1	TRBJ2-7	NA	TRBD2
CASSLGATEQYF	TGTGCCAGCAGCTTAGGCGCTACCGAGCAGTACTTC	TRBV7-8	TRBJ2-7	NA	NA
CASSPRTDYEQYF	TGTGCCAGCTCACCCCGGACAGACTACGAGCAGTACTTC	TRBV18	TRBJ2-7	once	NA
CASSFGAGGWNEQFF	TGTGCCAGCAGCTTTGGGGCAGGGGGTTGGAATGAGCAGTTCTTC	TRBV5-6	TRBJ2-1	NA	TRBD1
CASSHHYRDRGYEQYF	TGTGCCAGCAGCCATCATTACCGGGACAGGGGATACGAGCAGTACTTC	TRBV27	TRBJ2-7	NA	TRBD1
CASSELGGGRKTGYEQYF	TGTGCCAGCAGTGAATTAGGGGGCGGGAGGAAGACGGGGTACGAGCAGTACTTC	TRBV6-1	TRBJ2-7	NA	NA
CASSPRQGSSGANVLTF	TGTGCCAGCAGCCCGCGACAGGGAAGCTCTGGGGCCAACGTCCTGACTTTC	TRBV7-3	TRBJ2-6	NA	TRBD1
CASSFRYSEDSYEQYF	TGCGCCAGCAGCTTCCGTTACAGTGAAGACTCCTACGAGCAGTACTTC	TRBV5-1	TRBJ2-7	NA	NA
CASSYQAGRYNEQFF	TGTGCCAGCAGTTATCAGGCGGGAAGGTACAATGAGCAGTTCTTC	TRBV6-5	TRBJ2-1	NA	NA
CASSQVKATYEQYF	TGCGCCAGCAGCCAAGTGAAAGCAACCTACGAGCAGTACTTC	TRBV4-1	TRBJ2-7	NA	NA
CASSLRLRTGRTNEQFF	TGTGCCAGCAGTCTTCGCCTCCGGACAGGGAGGACAAATGAGCAGTTCTTC	TRBV28	TRBJ2-1	NA	TRBD1
CASSLQGAGTEAFF	TGTGCCAGCAGCCTACAGGGGGCAGGGACTGAAGCTTTCTTT	TRBV7-8	TRBJ1-1	NA	TRBD1
CASSGTGSSGNTIYF	TGTGCCAGCAGCGGGACAGGGAGCTCTGGAAACACCATATATTTT	TRBV9	TRBJ1-3	NA	TRBD1
CASSIPAQGTQPQHF	TGTGCCAGTAGTATCCCCGCCCAGGGGACTCAGCCCCAGCATTTT	TRBV19	TRBJ1-5	NA	NA
CASLLPSIARALGELFF	TGCGCCAGCCTCCTTCCGTCGATAGCCCGCGCCCTCGGGGAGCTGTTTTTT	TRBV23-1	TRBJ2-2	few	NA
CASSFSELTEAFF	TGTGCCAGCAGCTTTAGTGAACTTACCGAAGCTTTCTTT	TRBV13	TRBJ1-1	NA	NA
CASSSGQGLPQHF	TGTGCCAGCAGTTCGGGACAGGGCCTCCCCCAGCATTTT	TRBV27	TRBJ1-5	NA	TRBD1
CASSERAGAIGELFF	TGTGCCAGCAGTGAACGGGCAGGGGCGATCGGGGAGCTGTTTTTT	TRBV6-1	TRBJ2-2	NA	NA
CASSFTGVREQYF	TGTGCCAGTAGTTTTACAGGGGTTCGCGAGCAGTACTTC	TRBV19	TRBJ2-7	NA	TRBD1
CASSLALTTLSYEQYF	TGTGCCAGCAGCTTAGCATTGACTACCCTTTCCTACGAGCAGTACTTC	TRBV13	TRBJ2-7	NA	NA
CASSIRTDNSPLHF	TGTGCCAGTAGTATCAGGACTGATAATTCACCCCTCCACTTT	TRBV19	TRBJ1-6	NA	NA
CASSLLAGNTGELFF	TGTGCCAGCAGCTTACTAGCGGGGAACACCGGGGAGCTGTTTTTT	TRBV2	TRBJ2-2	NA	TRBD2
CASSLPPVQETQYF	TGTGCCAGCAGCTTGCCGCCAGTTCAAGAGACCCAGTACTTC	TRBV5-4	TRBJ2-5	NA	NA
CASSVKAGGDEQYF	TGTGCCAGCAGCGTCAAGGCCGGGGGGGACGAGCAGTACTTC	TRBV7-9	TRBJ2-7	NA	TRBD2
CASSDQENTEAFF	TGTGCCAGCAGTGATCAGGAGAACACTGAAGCTTTCTTT	TRBV7-9	TRBJ1-1	NA	NA
CASSRLAGTYNEQFF	TGTGCCAGTAGTAGACTAGCGGGGACGTACAATGAGCAGTTCTTC	TRBV19	TRBJ2-1	NA	TRBD2
CASSYRPNEQFF	TGTGCCAGCAGCTACAGACCCAATGAGCAGTTCTTC	TRBV7-3	TRBJ2-1	NA	NA
CSVAQGNPNGAVYGYTF	TGCAGCGTTGCTCAGGGGAATCCGAACGGGGCAGTCTATGGCTACACCTTC	TRBV29-1	TRBJ1-2	once	NA
CASSFRTLSNQPQHF	TGTGCCAGCAGTTTTAGGACATTAAGCAATCAGCCCCAGCATTTT	TRBV28	TRBJ1-5	NA	NA
CAIEMPGAGASYEQYF	TGTGCCATAGAGATGCCCGGGGCAGGGGCTTCCTACGAGCAGTACTTC	TRBV7-9	TRBJ2-7	once	NA
CASAPQGIYNSPLHF	TGTGCCAGCGCACCCCAGGGGATCTATAATTCACCCCTCCACTTT	TRBV27	TRBJ1-6	NA	NA
CASSLGARREGNEQFF	TGCGCCAGCAGCTTAGGGGCCCGGCGGGAGGGCAATGAGCAGTTCTTC	TRBV5-1	TRBJ2-1	NA	TRBD2